These 20 T cell receptor beta chains originate from one sample sequenced in a study of T cells in Graves' hyperthyroidism and ophthalmopathy. It was RNA transcripts that yielded the amplified TCR beta CDR3 regions. HTBI primers were employed in a first-round RT-PCR of the TCR CDR3. TCRdb analysed the multiplex PCR reads with MiXCR anew, one entry per CDR3 protein. This table has about 400,000 distinct CDR3 sequences, about 15% appearing once. Sequenced input: blood. All receptors derive from a woman under 40 with Graves' ophthalmopathy.

This clonotype was counted a few times. This rearrangement joins TRBV6-1 to TRBJ2-2; TRBD2 agrees at 9 bases. Trimming cost V 2 bases and J 5 bases; bases outside gene matches: 12. This CDR3 has 18 amino acids. The germline V gene has CDR1 MNHNS and CDR2 SASEGT. CDR3 sequence reads: CASSEIPMAGGQTGELFF. CDR3 nucleotides: TGTGCCAGCAGTGAAATTCCGATGGCGGGGGGGCAAACCGGGGAGCTGTTTTTT.

The V and J genes are TRBV2 and TRBJ2-5; 8 bases fit TRBD1. In germline, CDR1 is SNHLY, CDR2 FYNNEI. The CDR3 is made up of 14 amino acids. With V trimmed by 2 bases and J by 3 bases, 2 bases remained unmatched. CDR3 nucleotides: TGTGCCAGCAGTGAACAGGGGGCCAAAGAGACCCAGTACTTC. Protein product: CASSEQGAKETQYF.

The chain links TRBV12-3 or TRBV12-4 to TRBJ2-7; D is perhaps TRBD2 (5 bases). The CDR3 totals 14 residues. The ends were cut back, 6 bases at V and 1 base at J, with 13 bases in the middle. The CDR3 DNA follows: TGTGCCAGCAGCTACATAGCGACATCCTACGAGCAGTACTTC. Protein sequence: CASSYIATSYEQYF.

This clonotype was counted a few times. This may come from a read error, since a much larger clone is one base off. The chain recombines TRBV11-2 with TRBJ2-1, with TRBD2 matching over 13 bases. Germline assignment: CDR1 SGHAT and CDR2 FQNNGV. The CDR3 contains 16 residues. The CDR3 DNA follows: TGTGCCAGCAGCTTACGTACTAGCGGGGGGGCCAATGAGCAGCTCTTC. Its protein is CASSLRTSGGANEQLF.

This clonotype was found a few times. This chain connects TRBV6-1 to TRBJ2-2, with D possibly TRBD2 on 6 matching bases. Trimming took 5 bases from V and 1 from J, leaving 17 bases between them. The CDR3 runs 17 residues. Germline loops: CDR1 MNHNS, CDR2 SASEGT. CDR3 in DNA: TGTGCCAGCAGTCATCCCGGTGGAGGGAAGAACACCGGGGAGCTGTTTTTT. It specifies CASSHPGGGKNTGELFF.

This clonotype was detected many times. This chain connects TRBV28 to TRBJ1-2, with unresolved D. This CDR3 is 14 amino acids long. Germline V lookup: CDR1 MDHEN, CDR2 SYDVKM. Trimming cost V 3 bases and J 7 bases, with 15 bases left between them. The CDR3, as DNA: TGTGCCAGCAGTTTTAGGGCCCCGAAGGTTGGCTACACCTTC. Its protein product is CASSFRAPKVGYTF.

This clonotype was seen ten or more times. The V gene is TRBV10-2, the J gene TRBJ1-1; D is unclear. Germline CDR1 WSHSY, CDR2 SAAADI. The CDR3 consists of 17 residues. The V end lost 4 bases, the J end lost 0 bases, and 18 bases lay between the germline ends. In DNA, the CDR3 is TGCGCCAGCAGTGGAGGCACTCTCCGCGGGGTGAACACTGAAGCTTTCTTT. This encodes CASSGGTLRGVNTEAFF.

Ten or more counts support this clonotype. This sequence joins TRBV20-1 and TRBJ1-1; no firm D call. V was pared by 5 bases and J by 1 base, with 17 bases between. The CDR3 runs to 15 residues. Germline V gives CDR1 DFQATT, CDR2 SNEGSKA (reference sequence). Written as DNA, the CDR3 is TGCAGTGCTGTGAATTGGGCCAGACCGAACACTGAAGCTTTCTTT. It encodes CSAVNWARPNTEAFF.

This clonotype was counted ten times or more. The chain is built from TRBV7-3 and TRBJ2-2; TRBD2 matches at 14 bases. V lost 2 bases to trimming and J lost 4 bases; unmatched junction nucleotides: 6. CDR1 and CDR2 (germline): SGHTA, FQGTGA. The CDR3 extends over 18 amino acids. CDR3 coding DNA: TGTGCCAGCAGCTTACGAGGACTAGCGGGGGGACTCACCGGGGAGCTGTTTTTT. This encodes CASSLRGLAGGLTGELFF.

This clonotype was found a few times. The V and J genes are TRBV7-3 and TRBJ2-2, with 8 bases aligning to TRBD1. This CDR3 contains 19 residues. The germline V gene has CDR1 SGHTA and CDR2 FQGTGA. With V trimmed by 4 bases and J by 3 bases, 16 bases remained unmatched. CDR3 protein: CASSSRSHRTGWDTGELFF. The CDR3, as DNA: TGTGCCAGCAGCTCGAGATCACACCGGACAGGGTGGGACACCGGGGAGCTGTTTTTT.

The chain couples TRBV20-1 to TRBJ1-2; D unclear. The CDR3 has 13 amino acids. With 3 bases removed from V and 4 bases from J, the gap between germline ends came to 12 bases. Germline values: CDR1 DFQATT, CDR2 SNEGSKA (reference sequence). The CDR3 region has the DNA TGCAGTGCTAGTAGTTCGACGGCCTATGGCTACACCTTC. This gives the protein CSASSSTAYGYTF.

This chain's CDR3 is CASSPPQGTWNEQFF. In nucleotides, the CDR3 is TGCGCCAGCAGCCCTCCACAGGGAACGTGGAATGAGCAGTTCTTC. The rearrangement links TRBV5-1 to TRBJ2-1; D perhaps matches TRBD1 (6 bases). CDR1 and CDR2 (germline): SGHRS, YFSETQ. V lost 4 bases to trimming and J lost 7 bases, with 18 bases between them. The CDR3 extends over 15 amino acids.

This clonotype occurred many times. V usage is TRBV3-1 and J usage is TRBJ1-1; D is ambiguous. Trimming stripped 6 bases from V and 2 bases from J, with 10 bases between. CDR1 is LGHDT, CDR2 YNNKEL, per germline (reference sequence). The CDR3 is 13 amino acids. The CDR3, as DNA: TGTGCCAGCAGTGCGGTGGCCAACACTGAAGCTTTCTTT. Protein: CASSAVANTEAFF.

This clonotype was counted at least ten times. The chain is built from TRBV27 and TRBJ2-7, with D possibly matching TRBD1 (6 bases). Germline loops: CDR1 MNHEY, CDR2 SMNVEV (reference sequence). This CDR3 spans 16 amino acids. Trimming stripped 6 bases from V and 6 bases from J, with 24 bases between. The CDR3 nucleotides read TGTGCCAGCAGAAGAACCCGAACAGGGCACTGGCGCGAGCAGTACTTC. Translating it yields CASRRTRTGHWREQYF.

This clonotype was found many times. This chain joins TRBV30 and TRBJ2-6, with D unclear. The germline gives CDR1 GTSNPN, CDR2 SVGIG (reference sequence). CDR3 length equals 15 residues. Trimming pared 5 bases from V and 2 bases from J, leaving 13 bases between. The CDR3 DNA reads as TGTGCCTGGGGCAGGACGGATACTGGGGCCAACGTCCTGACTTTC. Protein product: CAWGRTDTGANVLTF.

This chain joins TRBV5-8 and TRBJ2-1, with D unresolved. The germline V and J ends were trimmed by 0 bases and 4 bases, with 8 bases remaining between them. The CDR3 is 14 amino acids. CDR1 is SGHTS, CDR2 YDEGEE, per germline. The CDR3 DNA sequence: TGTGCCAGCAGCTTGGAAGCGTTTTACAATGAGCAGTTCTTC. Its translation: CASSLEAFYNEQFF.

This clonotype has more than one count but fewer than ten. The chain carries TRBV11-2 and TRBJ2-7, with a possible D match to TRBD1 (5 bases). This CDR3 is 16 amino acids long. V lost 3 bases, J lost 2 bases, and 17 bases lay in between. Germline lookup yields CDR1 SGHAT and CDR2 FQNNGV. The CDR3 loop is CASSFPSRASAYEQYF. The CDR3 bases are TGTGCCAGCAGCTTCCCAAGCAGGGCCTCCGCCTACGAGCAGTACTTC.

CDR3 nucleotide sequence: TGTGCCAGCAGTTTTGGGGAGAGACTAGCGGGGGCCCAAGAGACCCAGTACTTC. Its protein product is CASSFGERLAGAQETQYF. The chain recombines TRBV12-3 or TRBV12-4 with TRBJ2-5; TRBD2 matches at 12 bases. With V trimmed by 3 bases and J by 1 base, 9 bases remained unmatched. This CDR3 is 18 amino acids long.

The CDR3 protein is CASSEATYNEQFF. The CDR3 DNA reads TGTGCCAGCAGCGAGGCGACCTACAATGAGCAGTTCTTC. The chain joins TRBV6-1 to TRBJ2-1; D unresolved. V shed 6 bases and J shed 2 bases, with 8 bases lying between them. The CDR3 loop spans 13 amino acids. Germline V CDR1 and CDR2: MNHNS, SASEGT.

This clonotype was detected many times. The rearrangement links TRBV5-5 to TRBJ1-1; maybe TRBD1 (5 bases). Trimming stripped 4 bases from V and 2 bases from J, with 12 bases between. The CDR3 sequence is 14 residues long. CDR1 is SGHKS and CDR2 is YYEKEE in the germline V gene (reference sequence). Here the CDR3 reads CASSLGPDNTEAFF. The CDR3 coding sequence is TGTGCCAGCAGCCTGGGGCCGGACAACACTGAAGCTTTCTTT.